This TCR beta chain was sequenced for a study of blood T cell repertoires in COVID-19. Assay used: immunoSEQ multiplex PCR; TCRdb lists only in-frame clones, some missing. The top ten clones hold 0.85% to 1.2% of a sample with approximately 150,000 clones, around 83% of them seen once. Germline V gene data show CDR1 as MDHEN and CDR2 as SYDVKM. The CDR3 loop spans 14 amino acids. V lost 5 bases and J lost 7, with 17 bases in between. The receptor was isolated from a man in his forties with acute or convalescent COVID-19. Sequencing was carried out using peripheral blood. V gene TRBV28 combines with J gene TRBJ1-2; D may be TRBD1 (6 bases). This CDR3 reads CASSPAGGASGYTF. The CDR3 DNA is TGTGCCAGCAGTCCTGCGGGGGGGGCCTCTGGCTACACCTTC.